This T cell receptor beta chain was observed in a study of T-cell reconstitution after alpha-beta-depleted transplantation in children. Study observations and caveats: One year post-transplant, T-cell counts and diversity were largely derived from T cells produced anew. Some patients showed high day-60 TCRbeta diversity, which derived from surviving recipient T cells and thymic progenitors. Several hundred expanded graft clones reportedly were the source of alpha-beta T cells about two months after transplant.

CDR3 length: 15 residues. Trimming removed 2 bases from V and 3 bases from J, with 11 bases in between. CDR1 KGHSH and CDR2 LQKENI come from the germline V gene. This clonotype has a count of ten or more. The antigen is not known. Unique molecular identifiers were used to barcode this TCRbeta library. Via MiXCR, TCRdb re-called the PCR reads, giving one row per CDR3 protein. The data show hundreds of thousands of distinct CDR3 sequences, roughly 11% seen once. The chain employs TRBV18 and TRBJ2-1, with D perhaps matching TRBD1 (6 bases). This specimen was PBMCs, taken before TCRalphabeta/CD19-depleted stem cell transplant. The clonotype was recovered from a child younger than two with acute myeloid leukemia, due to receive a stem cell transplant. The CDR3 bases are TGTGCCAGCTCACCAGTTCGGGGACACTACAATGAGCAGTTCTTC. Protein: CASSPVRGHYNEQFF.